This record covers a single T cell receptor (beta chain). Some clones are missing from TCRdb's copy, which holds only in-frame ones; the method was immunoSEQ multiplex PCR. The sample yields fewer than 200,000 clones, around 90% seen once. The data originate from a study of control samples from healthy donors and cancer patients. The CDR3 length is 16 residues. Germline CDR1 SGHDN, CDR2 FVKESK. Trimming stripped 3 bases from V and 1 base from J, with 15 bases between. The receptor comes from a man under 40 in good health. V is TRBV14 and J is TRBJ1-1; tentative D call: TRBD1 (6 bases). The source material was blood. The CDR3 DNA follows: TGTGCCAGCAGCCATTTCAGGGGCAGGGGGAACACTGAAGCTTTCTTT. Translated, it gives CASSHFRGRGNTEAFF.